The rows below give T cell receptor beta chains drawn from one sample of a study of T cell responses to AZD1222 COVID-19 vaccine. Assay used: immunoSEQ multiplex PCR; TCRdb lists only in-frame clones, some missing. The sample carries under 150,000 clones, approximately 85% recorded once. The material sequenced was peripheral blood, taken on day 0 of AZD1222 vaccination. The origin of the receptors is an adult in good health. Both conserved end residues are part of each CDR3. The order of the fields is CDR3 length, V gene, D gene, clone size, J gene, CDR3 protein, CDR3 DNA. The D gene is left open where the match is weak. Clone size is shown for a subset of rows, as once, few, many or a class of expanded clone.

cdr3_length: 15
v_call: TRBV27
d_call: .
clone_size: .
j_call: TRBJ2-7
cdr3_aa: CASSSRERGDYEQYF
cdr3_nt: TGTGCCAGCAGTTCCCGGGAAAGGGGGGACTACGAGCAGTACTTC

cdr3_length: 16
v_call: TRBV21-1
d_call: .
clone_size: .
j_call: TRBJ2-1
cdr3_aa: CASSTLPGVSYNEQFF
cdr3_nt: TGTGCCAGCAGCACCCTGCCGGGGGTCTCCTACAATGAGCAGTTCTTC

cdr3_length: 15
v_call: TRBV9
d_call: TRBD1
clone_size: few
j_call: TRBJ2-7
cdr3_aa: CASSSDGTGGTEQYF
cdr3_nt: TGTGCCAGCAGCTCCGACGGGACAGGGGGCACGGAGCAGTACTTC

cdr3_length: 13
v_call: TRBV15
d_call: TRBD1
clone_size: .
j_call: TRBJ1-2
cdr3_aa: CATSSRTGSGYTF
cdr3_nt: TGTGCCACCAGTTCCCGGACAGGGAGCGGCTACACCTTC

cdr3_length: 17
v_call: TRBV9
d_call: TRBD2
clone_size: .
j_call: TRBJ2-4
cdr3_aa: CASSVGLGVLAKNIQYF
cdr3_nt: TGTGCCAGCAGCGTGGGACTAGGGGTCCTAGCCAAAAACATTCAGTACTTC

cdr3_length: 13
v_call: TRBV7-2
d_call: .
clone_size: once
j_call: TRBJ2-2
cdr3_aa: CASSLSLSGELFF
cdr3_nt: TGTGCCAGCAGCTTATCCCTCTCCGGGGAGCTGTTTTTT

cdr3_length: 15
v_call: TRBV19
d_call: TRBD1
clone_size: .
j_call: TRBJ1-3
cdr3_aa: CASSMGQGSGNTIYF
cdr3_nt: TGTGCCAGTAGTATGGGACAGGGCTCTGGAAACACCATATATTTT

cdr3_length: 15
v_call: TRBV27
d_call: .
clone_size: once
j_call: TRBJ2-7
cdr3_aa: CASSLGASVVGEQYF
cdr3_nt: TGTGCCAGCAGTTTAGGGGCTAGCGTGGTTGGCGAGCAGTACTTC

cdr3_length: 14
v_call: TRBV2
d_call: .
clone_size: .
j_call: TRBJ2-2
cdr3_aa: CASLKGGDTGELFF
cdr3_nt: TGTGCCAGCCTAAAAGGGGGGGACACCGGGGAGCTGTTTTTT

cdr3_length: 15
v_call: TRBV6-5
d_call: TRBD1
clone_size: .
j_call: TRBJ2-7
cdr3_aa: CASSYGNRGLYEQYF
cdr3_nt: TGTGCCAGCAGTTACGGAAACAGGGGCCTCTACGAGCAGTACTTC

cdr3_length: 16
v_call: TRBV5-4
d_call: TRBD2
clone_size: .
j_call: TRBJ2-5
cdr3_aa: CASSSGLAGAGETQYF
cdr3_nt: TGTGCCAGCAGCTCGGGACTAGCGGGGGCCGGGGAGACCCAGTACTTC

cdr3_length: 15
v_call: TRBV11-2
d_call: .
clone_size: .
j_call: TRBJ2-3
cdr3_aa: CASSSTPSSTDTQYF
cdr3_nt: TGTGCCAGCAGCTCGACTCCTTCTAGCACAGATACGCAGTATTTT

cdr3_length: 15
v_call: TRBV6-5
d_call: .
clone_size: .
j_call: TRBJ1-5
cdr3_aa: CASSTSGKRGQPQHF
cdr3_nt: TGTGCCAGCAGCACCTCAGGGAAAAGAGGGCAGCCCCAGCATTTT

cdr3_length: 19
v_call: TRBV7-6
d_call: TRBD2
clone_size: .
j_call: TRBJ2-3
cdr3_aa: CASSLWAGGPSFGTDTQYF
cdr3_nt: TGTGCCAGCAGCTTATGGGCGGGAGGGCCCTCTTTTGGCACAGATACGCAGTATTTT

cdr3_length: 16
v_call: TRBV9
d_call: TRBD1
clone_size: .
j_call: TRBJ2-1
cdr3_aa: CASSTSRVSTGDEQFF
cdr3_nt: TGTGCCAGCAGCACAAGCCGGGTCTCAACAGGGGATGAGCAGTTCTTC

cdr3_length: 15
v_call: TRBV14
d_call: .
clone_size: .
j_call: TRBJ1-1
cdr3_aa: CASSPGARGSTEAFF
cdr3_nt: TGTGCCAGCAGCCCTGGGGCCCGAGGGAGCACTGAAGCTTTCTTT

cdr3_length: 14
v_call: TRBV6-5
d_call: .
clone_size: .
j_call: TRBJ1-2
cdr3_aa: CASSYLGPLYGYTF
cdr3_nt: TGTGCCAGCAGTTACTTAGGGCCTCTCTATGGCTACACCTTC

cdr3_length: 16
v_call: TRBV19
d_call: .
clone_size: .
j_call: TRBJ1-1
cdr3_aa: CASSIGGSGVWTEAFF
cdr3_nt: TGTGCCAGTAGTATCGGGGGGAGTGGGGTTTGGACTGAAGCTTTCTTT

cdr3_length: 19
v_call: TRBV30
d_call: .
clone_size: .
j_call: TRBJ1-1
cdr3_aa: CAWRVGNWAGESMNTEAFF
cdr3_nt: TGTGCCTGGAGGGTGGGGAATTGGGCAGGGGAAAGCATGAACACTGAAGCTTTCTTT

cdr3_length: 18
v_call: TRBV3-1/TRBV3-2
d_call: .
clone_size: .
j_call: TRBJ2-2
cdr3_aa: CASSQVWGAPVDTGELFF
cdr3_nt: TGTGCCAGCAGCCAAGTTTGGGGGGCGCCCGTTGACACCGGGGAGCTGTTTTTT

cdr3_length: 11
v_call: TRBV30
d_call: .
clone_size: .
j_call: TRBJ1-1
cdr3_aa: CAWSRGTEAFF
cdr3_nt: TGTGCCTGGAGTAGGGGCACTGAAGCTTTCTTT

cdr3_length: 12
v_call: TRBV9
d_call: .
clone_size: .
j_call: TRBJ2-2
cdr3_aa: CASRSGTGELFF
cdr3_nt: TGTGCCAGCAGGTCGGGGACCGGGGAGCTGTTTTTT

cdr3_length: 15
v_call: TRBV11-3
d_call: TRBD2
clone_size: .
j_call: TRBJ2-7
cdr3_aa: CASSLEVAGGYEQYF
cdr3_nt: TGTGCCAGCAGCTTAGAGGTAGCGGGAGGGTACGAGCAGTACTTC

cdr3_length: 14
v_call: TRBV3-1/TRBV3-2
d_call: TRBD2
clone_size: .
j_call: TRBJ2-7
cdr3_aa: CASRGTSGAYEQYF
cdr3_nt: TGTGCCAGCAGGGGGACTAGCGGGGCCTACGAGCAGTACTTC

cdr3_length: 15
v_call: TRBV7-3
d_call: .
clone_size: .
j_call: TRBJ1-1
cdr3_aa: CASSLTQGVGTEAFF
cdr3_nt: TGTGCCAGCAGCTTAACTCAGGGCGTGGGCACTGAAGCTTTCTTT

cdr3_length: 15
v_call: TRBV6-4
d_call: TRBD1
clone_size: .
j_call: TRBJ2-7
cdr3_aa: CASSDSGQGIYEQYF
cdr3_nt: TGTGCCAGCAGTGACTCGGGACAGGGTATCTACGAGCAGTACTTC

cdr3_length: 14
v_call: TRBV7-6
d_call: TRBD1
clone_size: .
j_call: TRBJ1-2
cdr3_aa: CASSPDRGGYGYTF
cdr3_nt: TGTGCCAGCAGCCCGGACAGGGGAGGCTATGGCTACACCTTC

cdr3_length: 16
v_call: TRBV10-1
d_call: .
clone_size: .
j_call: TRBJ1-2
cdr3_aa: CASSDVAGPANYGYTF
cdr3_nt: TGCGCCAGCAGTGACGTAGCAGGCCCAGCTAACTATGGCTACACCTTC

cdr3_length: 12
v_call: TRBV19
d_call: .
clone_size: few
j_call: TRBJ2-5
cdr3_aa: CASRLAGETQYF
cdr3_nt: TGTGCCAGTCGGCTAGCAGGGGAGACCCAGTACTTC

cdr3_length: 12
v_call: TRBV7-3
d_call: .
clone_size: .
j_call: TRBJ2-7
cdr3_aa: CASSLTGNEQYF
cdr3_nt: TGTGCCAGCAGCTTAACGGGCAACGAGCAGTACTTC

cdr3_length: 14
v_call: TRBV27
d_call: TRBD1
clone_size: .
j_call: TRBJ1-2
cdr3_aa: CASRNWTGGYGYTF
cdr3_nt: TGTGCCAGCAGAAATTGGACAGGCGGCTATGGCTACACCTTC

cdr3_length: 15
v_call: TRBV7-2
d_call: TRBD1
clone_size: .
j_call: TRBJ1-3
cdr3_aa: CASSVDRGPGNTIYF
cdr3_nt: TGTGCCAGCAGCGTAGACAGGGGTCCGGGAAACACCATATATTTT

cdr3_length: 17
v_call: TRBV19
d_call: .
clone_size: .
j_call: TRBJ2-3
cdr3_aa: CASITAEVVGFTDTQYF
cdr3_nt: TGTGCCAGTATCACAGCGGAGGTTGTAGGTTTCACAGATACGCAGTATTTT

cdr3_length: 16
v_call: TRBV7-7
d_call: .
clone_size: .
j_call: TRBJ2-5
cdr3_aa: CASSLANIWGAETQYF
cdr3_nt: TGTGCTAGCAGCTTAGCGAATATCTGGGGGGCAGAGACCCAGTACTTC

cdr3_length: 15
v_call: TRBV6-2/TRBV6-3
d_call: .
clone_size: .
j_call: TRBJ2-3
cdr3_aa: CASSYRGLKADTQYF
cdr3_nt: TGTGCCAGCAGTTACCGGGGCTTAAAGGCAGATACGCAGTATTTT

cdr3_length: 13
v_call: TRBV30
d_call: .
clone_size: .
j_call: TRBJ2-2
cdr3_aa: CAWSTSGFGELFF
cdr3_nt: TGTGCCTGGAGTACGTCAGGGTTCGGGGAGCTGTTTTTT

cdr3_length: 15
v_call: TRBV7-9
d_call: TRBD1
clone_size: .
j_call: TRBJ1-6
cdr3_aa: CASSSLGQGPSPLHF
cdr3_nt: TGTGCCAGCAGCTCATTGGGACAGGGGCCTTCACCCCTCCACTTT

cdr3_length: 18
v_call: TRBV11-2
d_call: .
clone_size: .
j_call: TRBJ2-5
cdr3_aa: CASSLESDGGGPAGTQYF
cdr3_nt: TGTGCCAGCAGCTTAGAATCAGACGGCGGGGGCCCAGCTGGGACCCAGTACTTC

cdr3_length: 15
v_call: TRBV25-1
d_call: .
clone_size: once
j_call: TRBJ2-2
cdr3_aa: CASSELSGNTGELFF
cdr3_nt: TGTGCCAGCAGTGAACTATCGGGGAACACCGGGGAGCTGTTTTTT

cdr3_length: 16
v_call: TRBV9
d_call: .
clone_size: .
j_call: TRBJ1-3
cdr3_aa: CASSVGTPSSGNTIYF
cdr3_nt: TGTGCCAGCAGCGTAGGGACTCCTAGCTCTGGAAACACCATATATTTT

cdr3_length: 15
v_call: TRBV5-1
d_call: .
clone_size: few
j_call: TRBJ1-1
cdr3_aa: CASSKLEGQNTEAFF
cdr3_nt: TGCGCCAGCAGTAAACTTGAGGGGCAGAACACTGAAGCTTTCTTT

cdr3_length: 16
v_call: TRBV6-1
d_call: TRBD1
clone_size: .
j_call: TRBJ1-2
cdr3_aa: CASSAVRTGGSYGYTF
cdr3_nt: TGTGCCAGCAGTGCAGTTAGGACAGGGGGCAGCTATGGCTACACCTTC